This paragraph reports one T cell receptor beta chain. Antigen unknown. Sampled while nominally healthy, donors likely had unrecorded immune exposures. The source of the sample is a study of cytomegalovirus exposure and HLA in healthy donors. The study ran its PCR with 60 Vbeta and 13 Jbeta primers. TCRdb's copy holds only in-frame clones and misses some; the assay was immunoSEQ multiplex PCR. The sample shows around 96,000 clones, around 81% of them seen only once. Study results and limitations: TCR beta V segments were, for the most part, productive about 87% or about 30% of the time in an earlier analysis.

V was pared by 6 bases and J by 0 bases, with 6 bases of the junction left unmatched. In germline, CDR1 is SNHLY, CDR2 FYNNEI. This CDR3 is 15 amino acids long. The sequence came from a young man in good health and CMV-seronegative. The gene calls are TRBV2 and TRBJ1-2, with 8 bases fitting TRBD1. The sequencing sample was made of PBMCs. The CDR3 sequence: CASSFTGGPNYGYTF. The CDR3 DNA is TGTGCCAGCAGCTTCACAGGGGGACCTAACTATGGCTACACCTTC.